This T cell receptor beta chain was identified during a study of identical twins (dated by TCRdb to the mid-2010s). Concerning the study at large: The study deep-sequenced TCR alpha and beta repertoires from monozygotic twins, unrelated adults of various ages and cord blood to test whether fetal clonotypes persist. Replicate twin experiments were performed at different times using different library preparation protocols to rule out contamination.

Spanning cysteine to phenylalanine, the CDR3 consists of 13 amino acids. Only the CDR3 portion is preserved as DNA: 39 bases, with reading frame beginning at the first base. V loses 8 bases of germline sequence and J loses 11 bases, and the interval between the two ends is 19 bases. CDR1 and CDR2 (SGHVS, FQNEAQ) derive from the germline V gene. All donors were healthy Caucasians. The study also sequenced three unrelated non-twin adults: a male aged 18 to 29, a male aged 50 to 59 and a female aged 50 to 59. Miltenyi CD45RO+ enrichment and human naive T-cell isolation kits were used to isolate memory (CD45RO+) and naive T cells from PBMC. The receptor library was made with 5' RACE. Sequencing used an Illumina HiSeq 2000. Template switching introduced a universal primer binding site; the final cDNA contained a unique molecular identifier, enabling accurate counting of TCR cDNA molecules. Specific primers in the conserved constant-segment region were used to synthesize first-strand cDNA for the TCR alpha and beta chains. To control for contamination, every cDNA library was double barcoded, receiving both a SMART-Mk sample barcode and Illumina barcodes. Two successive PCR steps introduced TruSeq adapter sequences along with Illumina sample barcodes. The Illumina HiSeq platform was used with custom primers to sequence TCR alpha and beta cDNA libraries. For the original study's pipeline: MiGEC was used to process raw reads and extract unique molecular identifiers, and MiXCR was used to find CDR3 positions. For each individual, recombination models were inferred using an EM algorithm with the repgenHMM and IGoR tools. Shared clonotypes were analyzed with the tcR package in R, and sharing was normalized by the product of cloneset sizes. Out-of-frame nonproductive sequences were analyzed to study raw recombination free of thymic and clonal selection effects. Using fastp trimming at Q25 and MiXCR clonotype assembly, TCRdb reanalyzed the public sequencing data and kept in-frame beta chains. Rows are combined by CDR3 protein, so each entry shows the most common genes and DNA. TCRdb's processing, not the authors' own work, is the source of the V and J calls. The sample profile shows approximately 670,000 distinct CDR3 sequences; around 6.1% of them were found once. The top ten clones comprise 1.5% to 2% of the sample.

On the study overall, not on this receptor specifically: Compared with coincidental sharing between unrelated individuals, out-of-frame TCR alpha sequences shared between twins had an excess of sequences with low generation probability. Abundant cord blood beta clonotypes had fewer insertions, young adult naive repertoires showed a similar but weaker trend, and memory repertoires showed no such trend. The excess sharing between twins in beta out-of-frame sequences was weaker because fewer shared sequences reduced the signal-to-noise ratio. Invariant T cells such as MAIT and iNKT could partly confound zero-insertion analyses, although diverse VJ usage argued against such confounding for most clonotypes. Because the same donors could not be followed over many years, the conclusions depended on cross-sectional statistical analysis. In monozygotic twins, out-of-frame TCR alpha sharing was systematically underestimated by recombination models, although the models agreed with sharing between unrelated individuals.

With regard to this clonotype: Its specific antigen is unknown. One base away there is no much larger clone; base qualities are not given.

Sequencing used naive T cells sorted from blood. Sample cell subset or site, as interpreted from the label and publication: cells isolated with a human naive T-cell isolation kit. The sequence joins TRBV7-8 to TRBJ2-1; the D segment could be TRBD1, given 6 matching bases. The TCR was taken from a man aged 18 to 29 in good health. The DNA reads as follows: TGTGCCAGCTCTCCAGGGGTTTTGGCCCAGCAGTTCTTC. Its translation is CASSPGVLAQQFF.